This note documents a single T cell receptor (beta chain) sequence. Its antigen is unidentified. These data belong to a study of vaccination effects on CD4 cells after COVID-19. Study in general: Convalescent patients (three in total) were sampled early and late after vaccination. Whole-study results and caveats: Small numbers of convalescent patients limited the study. It also lacked early post-infection timepoints.

Germline lookup yields CDR1 LGHDT and CDR2 YNNKEL (reference sequence). The length of the CDR3 is 16 residues. Trimming took off 5 bases at V and 3 bases at J, with 20 bases between the two ends. The protocol was immunoSEQ multiplex PCR, while the TCRdb copy is restricted to in-frame clones and leaves out a portion. The sample shows under 15,000 clones, roughly 78% of them seen only once. Expansion with viral peptide pools was applied to antigen-specific CD4+ T cells by the ViraFEST assay prior to sequencing. CD4+ T cell isolation took place after about 11 days of culture. A PCR test confirmed that the person had SARS-CoV-2 infection between March and December 2020. Participants received two doses of either the BNT162b2 or mRNA-1273 vaccine.

The V gene is TRBV3-1 (or the pseudogene TRBV3-2), the J gene TRBJ2-7; perhaps TRBD1 as D (6 bases). The source was CD4+ T cells from PBMCs cultured with HCoV-NL63 spike peptides, collected after COVID-19 vaccination. This TCR was sampled from a human donor who had a prior SARS-CoV-2 infection. In nucleotides, the CDR3 is TGTGCCAGCAGCGGCCGACAGGCGCCTTTGTTCTACGAGCAGTACTTC. Translating it yields CASSGRQAPLFYEQYF.